The 22 T cell receptor beta chains listed next were all sequenced from one sample in a study of T cells in Graves' hyperthyroidism and ophthalmopathy. TCR beta CDR3 sequences were amplified from RNA transcripts. Researchers ran a first-round RT-PCR on the TCR CDR3 using the HTBI primer set. TCRdb re-analysed the multiplex PCR reads in MiXCR, keeping a single row per CDR3 protein. The sample has about 300,000 distinct CDR3 sequences, about 15% seen once. Sequencing was carried out using blood. Receptors originate from a man under 40 with Graves' hyperthyroidism.

This clonotype occurred a few times. This chain links TRBV19 with TRBJ1-1; D is unresolved. From germline, CDR1 is LNHDA and CDR2 SQIVND (reference sequence). CDR3 length: 14 residues. Trimming stripped 0 bases from V and 5 bases from J, with 10 bases between. CDR3 sequence (DNA): TGTGCCAGTAGTATAGATCTAGGGATTACTGAAGCTTTCTTT. This translates into CASSIDLGITEAFF.

This clonotype was observed a few times. The rearrangement links TRBV5-1 to TRBJ1-4; D remains unclear. CDR3 length equals 16 residues. CDR1 and CDR2 (germline): SGHRS, YFSETQ. The V end was cut by 3 bases, the J end by 6 bases, with 18 bases between. The CDR3 sequence: CASSSTPAFTDEKLFF. CDR3 nucleotides: TGCGCCAGCAGCTCGACCCCGGCATTTACGGATGAAAAACTGTTTTTT. Supplemented by reference TRBV5-1 and TRBJ1-4, the full variable domain reads KAGVTQTPRYLIKTRGQQVTLSCSPISGHRSVSWYQQTPGQGLQFLFEYFSETQRNKGNFPGRFSGRQFSNSRSEMNVSTLELGDSALYLCASSSTPAFTDEKLFFGSGTQLSVL.

This clonotype has a count of ten or more. The rearrangement uses TRBV13 and TRBJ2-1, with TRBD2 matching over 13 bases. J gave up 9 bases and V 5 bases, and 13 bases lay outside the gene matches. CDR1 PRHDT and CDR2 FYEKMQ come from the germline V gene (reference sequence). The CDR3 is 17 amino acids. The CDR3 here is CASSHRTSGRAWGEQFF. In DNA form, the CDR3 reads TGTGCCAGCAGCCACCGGACTAGCGGGAGAGCCTGGGGTGAGCAGTTCTTC.

This clonotype showed up many times. The chain recombines TRBV6-1 with TRBJ2-5; TRBD2 aligns across 7 bases. The CDR3 is made up of 15 amino acids. After removal of 7 bases from V and 3 bases from J, the junction contained 11 bases not matched to a gene. Germline CDR1 and CDR2: MNHNS and SASEGT. The chain's CDR3 is CASMGGEGAKETQYF. For the CDR3, the DNA is TGTGCCAGCATGGGGGGGGAGGGAGCCAAAGAGACCCAGTACTTC.

V and J are TRBV9 and TRBJ2-7; the D gene is possibly TRBD1 (7 bases). The V and J ends lost 4 bases and 7 bases respectively, with 18 bases between them. The germline V gene has CDR1 SGDLS and CDR2 YYNGEE. The CDR3 spans 14 residues. The CDR3 loop is CASSTLGTAGEQYF. CDR3 nucleotides: TGTGCCAGCAGCACCCTGGGGACAGCGGGTGAGCAGTACTTC.

This chain uses TRBV7-9 with TRBJ2-2; TRBD1 matches 7 bases. Trimming removed 6 bases from V and 3 bases from J; junction bases left unmatched: 4. CDR1 SEHNR and CDR2 FQNEAQ come from the germline V gene (reference sequence). The CDR3 extends over 14 amino acids. CDR3 bases: TGTGCCAGCAGGCGACAGGGTGACACCGGGGAGCTGTTTTTT. It encodes CASRRQGDTGELFF.

V gene TRBV6-1 combines with J gene TRBJ1-1; D is perhaps TRBD1 (5 bases). Germline CDR1 MNHNS, CDR2 SASEGT. The CDR3 covers 12 residues. The V gene lost 10 bases and the J gene lost 1 base, with 10 bases spanning the gap. CDR3 coding DNA: TGTGCCACGGGGCGTCGGAACACTGAAGCTTTCTTT. This translates into CATGRRNTEAFF.

In its sample, this clonotype was seen a few times. The chain joins TRBV28 to TRBJ1-4; 7 bases fit TRBD1. V lost 4 bases to trimming and J lost 8 bases; unmatched junction nucleotides: 10. The CDR3 spans 15 residues. Germline V gives CDR1 MDHEN, CDR2 SYDVKM. The CDR3 sequence is CASSSPGGLREKLFF. The CDR3 coding sequence is TGTGCCAGCAGTTCCCCAGGGGGGCTACGGGAAAAACTGTTTTTT. Supplemented by reference TRBV28 and TRBJ1-4, the full variable domain reads DVKVTQSSRYLVKRTGEKVFLECVQDMDHENMFWYRQDPGLGLRLIYFSYDVKMKEKGDIPEGYSVSREKKERFSLILESASTNQTSMYLCASSSPGGLREKLFFGSGTQLSVL.

About this clonotype itself: A much bigger clone sits one base away, suggesting this may be a read error. The chain carries TRBV11-2 and TRBJ2-7; perhaps TRBD2 as D (6 bases). Germline CDR1 SGHAT, CDR2 FQNNGV. The CDR3 runs to 15 residues. V shed 6 bases and J shed 2 bases, with 17 bases lying between them. CDR3 protein: CASRRIRESPYEQYF. CDR3 nucleotides: TGTGCCAGCAGAAGGATTCGGGAGAGCCCCTACGAGCAGTACTTC.

This chain connects TRBV10-3 to TRBJ1-4; 7 bases line up with TRBD1. Germline loops: CDR1 ENHRY, CDR2 SYGVKD. J gave up 0 bases and V 5 bases, and 9 bases lay outside the gene matches. The CDR3 covers 17 residues. This chain's CDR3 is CAISPQGPVATNEKLFF. DNA of the CDR3: TGTGCCATCAGTCCACAGGGGCCAGTTGCAACTAATGAAAAACTGTTTTTT.

The chain combines TRBV25-1 with TRBJ1-2, with 7 bases matching TRBD1. The CDR3 contains 12 residues. J lost 6 bases, V lost 8 bases, and 6 bases had no gene match. In germline, CDR1 is MGHDK, CDR2 SYGVNS. CDR3 sequence reads: CASWLTGDGYTF. The CDR3 nucleotides are TGTGCCAGCTGGCTTACAGGGGATGGCTACACCTTC.

In its sample, this clonotype was seen a few times. The J gene is TRBJ2-7, the V gene TRBV2; D might be TRBD1 (5 bases). V dropped 5 bases and J dropped 7 bases, with 21 bases sitting between them. The CDR3 has 15 residues. Germline CDR1 is SNHLY and CDR2 is FYNNEI. The CDR3 DNA sequence: TGTGCCAGCAGTTTCGAAGGGGCGGCCCCGAGAGAGCAGTACTTC. Residues: CASSFEGAAPREQYF.

This clonotype was counted between two and nine times. This chain links TRBV13 with TRBJ2-7; 9 bases line up with TRBD2. Trimming at V came to 6 bases and at J to 5 bases, leaving 14 bases not matched to a gene. Germline V gene lookup returns CDR1 PRHDT and CDR2 FYEKMQ (reference sequence). The length of the CDR3 is 16 residues. The CDR3 loop reads CASRRVAGEGTNEQYF. The CDR3 DNA sequence: TGTGCCAGCAGACGGGTAGCGGGAGAAGGGACTAACGAGCAGTACTTC.

This clonotype was seen many times. The rearrangement links TRBV5-1 to TRBJ1-1; weak D call: TRBD1 (6 bases). This CDR3 spans 14 amino acids. The ends were cut back, 5 bases at V and 1 base at J, with 12 bases in the middle. Per germline, CDR1 SGHRS and CDR2 YFSETQ. The CDR3 nucleotides read TGCGCCAGCAGATTACGGACAGAGAACACTGAAGCTTTCTTT. Its translation is CASRLRTENTEAFF. Based on the CDR3 plus reference TRBV5-1 and TRBJ1-1, the full variable domain is KAGVTQTPRYLIKTRGQQVTLSCSPISGHRSVSWYQQTPGQGLQFLFEYFSETQRNKGNFPGRFSGRQFSNSRSEMNVSTLELGDSALYLCASRLRTENTEAFFGQGTRLTVV.

This clonotype was recorded at least ten times. This chain links TRBV30 with TRBJ2-1; 7 positions match TRBD2. Per the germline V gene, CDR1 is GTSNPN and CDR2 is SVGIG (reference sequence). This CDR3 is built from 10 residues. The CDR3 spells CAFREVEQFF. The CDR3 nucleotides read TGTGCTTTTCGGGAGGTTGAGCAGTTCTTC.

V and J are TRBV5-1 and TRBJ1-6; the match to TRBD1 covers 7 bases. The junction had 9 bases not matched to a gene; V was cut back by 1 base and J by 11 bases. Germline-derived CDR1 and CDR2 are SGHRS and YFSETQ. CDR3 length: 15 residues. In DNA, the CDR3 is TGCGCCAGCAGCTTGACCCGGACAGGCGGAACACCCCTCCACTTT. Its translation: CASSLTRTGGTPLHF.

Many counts were recorded for this clonotype. The V gene is TRBV19, the J gene TRBJ1-2; 8 bases align to TRBD1. The V segment lost 6 bases and the J segment 8 bases; nucleotides outside the gene matches: 5. Looked up from germline, CDR1 is LNHDA and CDR2 is SQIVND (reference sequence). The CDR3 is made up of 12 amino acids. The CDR3 nucleotides read TGTGCCAGTAGCAGGGGGCCGGAGGGCTACACCTTC. Amino acid sequence: CASSRGPEGYTF.

The chain joins TRBV11-2 to TRBJ1-1; D remains ambiguous. The CDR3 runs 13 residues. Germline CDR1 and CDR2: SGHAT and FQNNGV. The ends were cut back, 8 bases at V and 1 base at J, with 11 bases in the middle. The CDR3 bases are TGTGCCAGCCGGTGGGTATGGAACACTGAAGCTTTCTTT. Residues: CASRWVWNTEAFF.

This clonotype was seen repeatedly, ten times or more. The J gene is TRBJ2-2, the V gene TRBV5-1, with TRBD1 as a possible D gene (5 bases). Germline lookup yields CDR1 SGHRS and CDR2 YFSETQ. The V end lost 7 bases, the J end lost 5 bases, and 15 bases lay between the germline ends. This CDR3 has 14 residues. The CDR3 coding sequence is TGCGCCAGCGGCTACACAGGATCGACCGGGGAGCTGTTTTTT. Translation: CASGYTGSTGELFF.

This clonotype occurred many times. The chain has TRBV18 and TRBJ1-5, with D uncertain. The V end was cut by 6 bases, the J end by 7 bases, with 16 bases between. Germline V gene lookup returns CDR1 KGHSH and CDR2 LQKENI. CDR3 length equals 14 residues. CDR3 sequence: CASSPLKGGQPQHF. The CDR3, as DNA: TGTGCCAGCTCCCCATTGAAGGGCGGGCAGCCCCAGCATTTT.

Ten or more counts support this clonotype. The CDR3 loop reads CASRSIGTTHEQYF. The CDR3 region has the DNA TGTGCCAGCAGATCGATCGGGACAACTCACGAGCAGTACTTC. The V and J genes are TRBV27 and TRBJ2-7; D possibly corresponds to TRBD1 (6 bases). CDR3 length: 14 amino acids. The V and J ends lost 6 bases and 5 bases respectively, with 17 bases between them. Germline CDR1 MNHEY, CDR2 SMNVEV (reference sequence).

This clonotype was seen more than once but under ten times. The chain recombines TRBV5-1 with TRBJ1-2, with 8 bases that match TRBD1. The germline V gene encodes CDR1 SGHRS and CDR2 YFSETQ. Losses at the gene ends were 2 bases for V and 6 bases for J; bases not matched to a gene: 6. CDR3 size: 14 residues. The CDR3 protein is CASSFNRGSDGYTF. The CDR3 DNA follows: TGCGCCAGCAGCTTCAACAGGGGGAGCGATGGCTACACCTTC.